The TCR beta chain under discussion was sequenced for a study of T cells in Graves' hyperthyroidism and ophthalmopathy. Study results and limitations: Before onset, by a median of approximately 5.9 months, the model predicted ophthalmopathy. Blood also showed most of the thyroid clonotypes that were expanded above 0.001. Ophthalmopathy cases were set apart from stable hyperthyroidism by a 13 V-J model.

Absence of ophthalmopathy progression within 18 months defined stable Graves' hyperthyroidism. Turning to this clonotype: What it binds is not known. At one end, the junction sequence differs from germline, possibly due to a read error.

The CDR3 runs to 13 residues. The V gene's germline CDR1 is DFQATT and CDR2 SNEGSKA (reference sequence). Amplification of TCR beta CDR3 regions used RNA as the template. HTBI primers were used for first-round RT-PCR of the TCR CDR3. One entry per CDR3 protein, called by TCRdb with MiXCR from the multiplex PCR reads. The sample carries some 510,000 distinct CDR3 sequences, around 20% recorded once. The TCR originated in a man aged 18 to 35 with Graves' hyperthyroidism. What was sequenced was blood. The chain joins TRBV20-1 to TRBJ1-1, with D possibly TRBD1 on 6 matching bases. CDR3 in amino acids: CSANSGQIPEALF. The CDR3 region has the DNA TGCAGTGCTAACTCGGGACAAATCCCTGAAGCTCTCTTT.